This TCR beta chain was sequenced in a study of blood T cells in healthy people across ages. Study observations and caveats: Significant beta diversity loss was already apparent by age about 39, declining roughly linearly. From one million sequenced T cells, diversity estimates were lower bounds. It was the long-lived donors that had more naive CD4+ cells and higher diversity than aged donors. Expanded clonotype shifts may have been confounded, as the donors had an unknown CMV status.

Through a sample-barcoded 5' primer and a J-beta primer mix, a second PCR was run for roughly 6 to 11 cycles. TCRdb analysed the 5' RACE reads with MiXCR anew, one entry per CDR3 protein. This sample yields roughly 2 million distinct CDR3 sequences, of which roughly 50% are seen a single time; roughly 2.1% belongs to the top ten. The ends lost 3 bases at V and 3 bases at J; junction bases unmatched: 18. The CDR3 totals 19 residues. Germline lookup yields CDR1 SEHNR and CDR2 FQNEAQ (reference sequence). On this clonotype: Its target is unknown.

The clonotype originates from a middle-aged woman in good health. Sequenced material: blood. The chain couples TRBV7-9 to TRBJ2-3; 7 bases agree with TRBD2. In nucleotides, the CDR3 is TGTGCCAGCAGCTTGGCCCCCTCCATCCTAGCGGCCATGACAGATACGCAGTATTTT. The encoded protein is CASSLAPSILAAMTDTQYF.